This T cell receptor beta chain is drawn from a study of tumor and adjacent non-tumor tissue in lung cancer. Three rounds of nested PCR, following a modified ARM-PCR protocol, produced the TCRbeta library. A single record per CDR3 protein comes from TCRdb applying MiXCR to the multiplex PCR reads. In the table there are roughly 150,000 distinct CDR3 sequences, around 66% of which are singletons. This CDR3 has 14 residues. Germline values: CDR1 MNHNS, CDR2 SASEGT. Worth noting for this clonotype: Its matching antigen is unknown. Since a much larger clone is just one base distant, this may be a read error.

The template was RNA from unsorted bulk tissue. Newly diagnosed lung cancer patients had thoracic surgery in China, August–November 2014, without prior chemotherapy. General study points: Tumor repertoires had a smaller top 100 clone share than normal lung. Tumor TCR diversity, when higher, was linked to shorter survival.

The sequence derives from a man aged 55 to 70 with small cell lung cancer. The V gene is TRBV6-1, the J gene TRBJ1-1, with D hard to call. Sequencing input: lung tumor tissue. DNA of the CDR3: TGTGTCAGCAGTGAAAATCCCCCAGACACTGAAGCTTTCTTT. Its protein product is CVSSENPPDTEAFF.